One and the same sample provided the 3 T cell receptor beta chains below, sequenced in a study of blood T cells in healthy people across ages (dated by TCRdb to between 2014 and 2016). Libraries were prepared through 5' RACE. The sequencing machine was an Illumina HiSeq 2500. A second PCR of about 6 to 12 cycles was performed with a sample-barcoded 5' primer and a J-beta primer mix. TCRdb redid the processing of the public reads, applying fastp at Q25 and MiXCR, and retained in-frame beta chains. A single entry per CDR3 protein holds the most common genes and DNA from its merged rows. This sample gives about a million distinct CDR3 sequences in total; roughly 50% of them show up just once. The ten most abundant clones make up about 20% of the sample. The sample taken for sequencing was blood. Receptors originate from a woman aged 55-69 years in good health.

In its sample, this clonotype was seen a few times. The V call is TRBV29-1, the J call TRBJ2-7; 8 bases fit TRBD1. Germline loops: CDR1 SQVTM, CDR2 ANQGSEA. This CDR3 has 12 residues. The trim removed 6 bases at V and 4 bases at J, leaving 5 bases unmatched. Written as DNA, the CDR3 is TGCAGCGTCCGGACAGGGATATACGAGCAGTACTTC. Translating gives CSVRTGIYEQYF.

This clonotype was detected only a few times. This chain connects TRBV29-1 to TRBJ2-4, with 7 bases matching TRBD1. Germline CDR1 is SQVTM and CDR2 is ANQGSEA. The junction had 11 bases not matched to a gene; V was cut back by 5 bases and J by 13 bases. CDR3 length: 12 residues. CDR3 amino acids: CSVTGQSYGQYF. DNA of the CDR3: TGCAGCGTTACGGGACAGAGCTACGGGCAGTACTTC.

The rearrangement joins TRBV7-9 to TRBJ1-2; D gene ambiguous. There are 12 residues in the CDR3. Trimming cost V 8 bases and J 5 bases, with 12 bases left between them. Looked up from germline, CDR1 is SEHNR and CDR2 is FQNEAQ (reference sequence). The CDR3 sequence is CASSVGEYGYTF. DNA for the CDR3: TGTGCCAGCTCCGTCGGGGAGTATGGCTACACCTTC.